This TCR beta chain derives from a study of human thymus T cells. Comment on this clone: Its antigen is as yet unknown.

The CDR3 is 17 residues long. V lost 3 bases and J lost 6; bases outside the gene matches: 10. The germline V gene has CDR1 SGDLS and CDR2 YYNGEE. Clones were sequenced by immunoSEQ multiplex PCR, and TCRdb holds only the in-frame ones, with some missing. The table shows some 46,000 clones, with about 95% occurring only once. Whole-study findings and limits: In thymic and blood repertoires alike, V and J usage looked biased.

Genomic DNA was extracted from every available blood leukocyte. This rearrangement joins TRBV9 to TRBJ2-2; 11 bases map to TRBD1. Material for sequencing was blood. The sequence was obtained from a girl under three years old with a congenital heart defect but otherwise immunologically healthy. This CDR3 is CASSGRTGGGFAGELFF. The CDR3 DNA is TGTGCCAGCAGCGGAAGGACAGGGGGCGGATTCGCCGGGGAGCTGTTTTTT.